A single sample is the source of the 26 T cell receptor beta chains below, sequenced in a study of blood T cell repertoires in COVID-19. Measured with immunoSEQ multiplex PCR; TCRdb has only the in-frame clones, and not every one. The repertoire holds a few hundred thousand clones, roughly nine tenths seen once, with around 1.3% in the top ten. The specimen sequenced was PBMCs or T cells enriched from blood (not recorded which). Receptor source: a human donor in a cohort exposed to, infected with or recovered from COVID-19 (not recorded which). The donor label of this sample is uncertain.

Of note for this clone: Other DNA sequences from this sample encode an identical CDR3 as well. This rearrangement joins TRBV30 to TRBJ1-5; D unresolved. This CDR3 contains 13 residues. V was cut by 0 bases and J by 4 bases, with 7 bases left in between. Germline values: CDR1 GTSNPN, CDR2 SVGIG (reference sequence). CDR3 in amino acids: CAWSVSGNQPQHF. The CDR3 DNA sequence: TGTGCCTGGAGTGTGTCGGGGAATCAGCCCCAGCATTTT. The whole variable domain, filled in from reference TRBV30 and TRBJ1-5, reads SQTIHQWPATLVQPVGSPLSLECTVEGTSNPNLYWYRQAAGRGLQLLFYSVGIGQISSEVPQNLSASRPQDRQFILSSKKLLLSDSGFYLCAWSVSGNQPQHFGDGTRLSIL.

The chain uses TRBV27 and TRBJ1-2; weak D call: TRBD1 (6 bases). V was cut by 5 bases and J by 6 bases, with 13 bases left in between. The CDR3 is 13 amino acids. Per germline, CDR1 MNHEY and CDR2 SMNVEV (reference sequence). Here the CDR3 reads CASSRQRQDGYTF. In DNA form, the CDR3 reads TGTGCCAGCAGTCGGCAAAGACAGGATGGCTACACCTTC.

The CDR3 loop is CASSQENGIGEAFF. Here the CDR3 DNA reads TGCGCCAGCAGCCAAGAAAACGGGATCGGTGAAGCTTTCTTT. V gene TRBV4-1 combines with J gene TRBJ1-1; D unresolved. CDR3 length equals 14 residues. V dropped 0 bases and J dropped 7 bases, with 12 bases sitting between them. CDR1 is MGHRA, CDR2 YSYEKL, per germline.

This clone came up a few times. This chain connects TRBV10-1 to TRBJ2-7, with D perhaps TRBD1 (6 bases). V lost 1 base to trimming and J lost 6 bases, with 13 bases between them. This CDR3 has 14 amino acids. Looked up from germline, CDR1 is WNHNN and CDR2 is SYGVQD (reference sequence). Written as DNA, the CDR3 is TGCGCCAGCAGTGAGTACCGGGACATTTCCGAGCAGTACTTC. Translation: CASSEYRDISEQYF.

The chain employs TRBV5-8 and TRBJ1-1; 10 bases agree with TRBD1. Looked up from germline, CDR1 is SGHTS and CDR2 is YDEGEE. J was trimmed by 0 bases and V by 4 bases; bases with no gene match: 9. The CDR3 has 17 amino acids. The CDR3 DNA is TGTGCCAGCAGCCAAAAAGACAGGGGGCCCATGAACACTGAAGCTTTCTTT. Its translation is CASSQKDRGPMNTEAFF.

This clone was seen a single time. V and J are TRBV2 and TRBJ2-2; 9 positions agree with TRBD2. The ends lost 3 bases at V and 11 bases at J; junction bases unmatched: 7. CDR3 length equals 14 residues. In germline, CDR1 is SNHLY, CDR2 FYNNEI. The CDR3 nucleotides read TGTGCCAGCAGTGACGCGGCGGGAGGGAGAGAGCTGTTTTTT. This encodes CASSDAAGGRELFF.

The V and J genes are TRBV27 and TRBJ2-7; 7 nucleotides line up with TRBD2. Germline CDR1 MNHEY, CDR2 SMNVEV (reference sequence). The CDR3 is 16 residues long. The V gene end was trimmed by 4 bases and the J gene end by 0 bases; junction bases not matched to a gene: 9. CDR3 in DNA: TGTGCCAGCAGTTCCCGGGGCGGGGGTGTCTCCTACGAGCAGTACTTC. Residues: CASSSRGGGVSYEQYF.

This clone is a singleton in its sample. The chain couples TRBV7-9 to TRBJ2-7; no definite D call. This CDR3 is 11 amino acids long. V was clipped by 1 base and J by 5 bases, with 3 bases between them. CDR1 is SEHNR and CDR2 is FQNEAQ in the germline V gene (reference sequence). DNA of the CDR3: TGTGCCAGCAGCTTAGTAGACGAGCAGTACTTC. It encodes CASSLVDEQYF.

CDR3 amino acids: CASSPAGGSSYNEQFF. CDR3 bases: TGTGCCAGCAGCCCAGCAGGGGGGAGCTCCTACAATGAGCAGTTCTTC. The chain joins TRBV13 to TRBJ2-1; tentatively, D is TRBD1 (7 bases). The V gene lost 5 bases and the J gene lost 0 bases, with 14 bases spanning the gap. The CDR3 runs to 16 residues. Germline CDR1 and CDR2: PRHDT and FYEKMQ (reference sequence).

This clone has only one observation. A read error may explain this, as a much larger clone is one base away. Other DNA variants within this sample encode the same CDR3. The genes are TRBV18 and TRBJ1-6, with TRBD1 identical over 7 bases. This CDR3 spans 13 amino acids. Per germline, CDR1 KGHSH and CDR2 LQKENI. J lost 8 bases, V lost 3 bases, and 1 base had no gene match. In nucleotides, the CDR3 is TGTGCCAGCTCACCCCAGGGGGATTCACCCCTCCACTTT. Residues: CASSPQGDSPLHF. The full variable domain, completed using reference TRBV18 and TRBJ1-6, is NAGVMQNPRHLVRRRGQEARLRCSPMKGHSHVYWYRQLPEEGLKFMVYLQKENIIDESGMPKERFSAEFPKEGPSILRIQQVVRGDSAAYFCASSPQGDSPLHFGNGTRLTVT.

V is TRBV24-1 and J is TRBJ1-1; a possible D gene is TRBD1 (5 bases). CDR3 length: 13 residues. Trimming shortened V by 7 bases and J by 0 bases, and 8 bases separated the two germline ends. The germline V gene encodes CDR1 KGHDR and CDR2 SFDVKD. In DNA form, the CDR3 reads TGTGCCACCAGGGGGGGGTTGAACACTGAAGCTTTCTTT. It encodes CATRGGLNTEAFF.

The chain's CDR3 is CASGPYRGEGTDTQYF. In DNA, the CDR3 is TGTGCCAGCGGTCCTTACAGGGGTGAGGGCACAGATACGCAGTATTTT. The V and J genes are TRBV7-9 and TRBJ2-3; 7 bases match TRBD1. The CDR3 extends over 16 amino acids. The germline V gene has CDR1 SEHNR and CDR2 FQNEAQ (reference sequence). The J segment lost 1 base and the V segment lost 8 bases, leaving 12 bases of the junction unmatched.

V usage is TRBV7-6 and J usage is TRBJ2-2, with D perhaps TRBD1 (5 bases). This CDR3 is 14 amino acids long. Trimming removed 0 bases from V and 7 bases from J, with 9 bases in between. Looked up from germline, CDR1 is SGHVS and CDR2 is FNYEAQ. CDR3 protein: CASSLAQGGGELFF. CDR3 coding DNA: TGTGCCAGCAGCTTAGCCCAGGGTGGCGGGGAGCTGTTTTTT.

J is TRBJ2-2 and V is TRBV6-1, with TRBD1 identical over 7 bases. The V gene's germline CDR1 is MNHNS and CDR2 SASEGT. The CDR3 has 16 amino acids. J lost 2 bases, V lost 2 bases, and 5 bases had no gene match. CDR3 region: CASSERGLPNTGELFF. The DNA of the CDR3 is TGTGCCAGCAGTGAAAGGGGGCTACCCAACACCGGGGAGCTGTTTTTT.

The V gene is TRBV5-6, the J gene TRBJ2-5; TRBD2 agrees at 11 bases. This CDR3 has 18 residues. From germline, CDR1 is SGHDT and CDR2 YYEEEE. Trimming cost V 1 base and J 1 base; bases outside gene matches: 9. In nucleotides, the CDR3 is TGTGCCAGCAGCTTGTTACTAGCGGGGGCCCTTCCCCAAGAGACCCAGTACTTC. Protein product: CASSLLLAGALPQETQYF.

The genes are TRBV3-1 (or the pseudogene TRBV3-2) and TRBJ2-7; D ambiguous. Between the trimmed V and J ends, which lost 1 base and 7 bases, there was a span of 11 bases. Per germline, CDR1 LGHDT and CDR2 YNNKEL (reference sequence). The CDR3 spans 13 residues. The CDR3 DNA follows: TGTGCCAGCAGCCAAGCCCAGGCCCCTGAGCAGTACTTC. Its protein product is CASSQAQAPEQYF.

This clone was detected a few times. The chain couples TRBV30 to TRBJ2-7; D perhaps matches TRBD1 (6 bases). The V gene lost 5 bases and the J gene lost 3 bases, with 14 bases spanning the gap. The CDR3 is 13 residues long. CDR1 GTSNPN and CDR2 SVGIG come from the germline V gene (reference sequence). The CDR3 loop reads CAWDIGGIYEQYF. CDR3 nucleotides: TGTGCCTGGGACATAGGGGGTATCTACGAGCAGTACTTC.

This clone showed up just once. The genes are TRBV14 and TRBJ1-3; D not resolved. Germline CDR1 reads SGHDN; CDR2 reads FVKESK. Trimming removed 3 bases from V and 0 bases from J, with 9 bases in between. The CDR3 is 15 residues long. CDR3 coding DNA: TGTGCCAGCAGCCAGAGAATCACCTCTGGAAACACCATATATTTT. It translates to CASSQRITSGNTIYF.

The chain links TRBV24-1 to TRBJ2-4; D may be TRBD1 (6 bases). The CDR3 totals 16 residues. Trimming removed 1 base at V and 3 bases at J, with 12 bases between. The germline V gene has CDR1 KGHDR and CDR2 SFDVKD. The CDR3 spells CATSDFDRTGKNIQYF. Here the CDR3 DNA reads TGTGCCACCAGTGATTTCGACAGGACCGGCAAAAACATTCAGTACTTC.

This clone was seen a handful of times. The chain is built from TRBV15 and TRBJ1-1; perhaps TRBD1 as D (6 bases). The CDR3 is 18 residues long. The V gene lost 0 bases and the J gene lost 4 bases, with 21 bases spanning the gap. Germline-derived CDR1 and CDR2 are LNHNV and YYDKDF (reference sequence). The CDR3, as DNA: TGTGCCACCAGCAGAGAATTCCCCGGACAGTATACTACCACTGAAGCTTTCTTT. Its protein is CATSREFPGQYTTTEAFF. Using reference TRBV15 and TRBJ1-1 for the parts outside the CDR3, the full variable domain is DAMVIQNPRYQVTQFGKPVTLSCSQTLNHNVMYWYQQKSSQAPKLLFHYYDKDFNNEADTPDNFQSRRPNTSFCFLDIRSPGLGDTAMYLCATSREFPGQYTTTEAFFGQGTRLTVV.

In its sample, this clone was seen a few times. The CDR3 loop is CASSLRLAGGQETQYF. CDR3 nucleotide sequence: TGCGCCAGCAGCCTCCGACTAGCGGGGGGACAAGAGACCCAGTACTTC. This chain connects TRBV4-3 to TRBJ2-5, with TRBD2 identical over 13 bases. The V gene's germline CDR1 is LGHNA and CDR2 YSLEER. The V gene end was trimmed by 4 bases and the J gene end by 2 bases; junction bases not matched to a gene: 4. The CDR3 covers 16 residues.

The rearrangement joins TRBV2 to TRBJ1-4; TRBD1 matches at 7 bases. With 5 bases clipped from V and 2 bases from J, the junction kept 2 bases outside the gene matches. The CDR3 has 14 residues. Germline V gene lookup returns CDR1 SNHLY and CDR2 FYNNEI. CDR3 protein: CASSQGETNEKLFF. For the CDR3, the DNA is TGTGCCAGCAGTCAGGGGGAGACTAATGAAAAACTGTTTTTT.

This clone was picked up one time. The chain recombines TRBV12-3 or TRBV12-4 with TRBJ1-5, with D uncertain. This CDR3 is 12 amino acids long. V lost 8 bases to trimming and J lost 2 bases, with 7 bases between them. In DNA, the CDR3 is TGTGCCAGCGGCTTGGGCAATCAGCCCCAGCATTTT. It yields the protein CASGLGNQPQHF.

The gene calls are TRBV2 and TRBJ2-3, with a possible D match to TRBD1 (5 bases). V gave up 5 bases and J gave up 5 bases, with 14 bases separating them. Germline CDR1 reads SNHLY; CDR2 reads FYNNEI. The CDR3 is 14 residues long. The CDR3 region has the DNA TGTGCCAGCAGTTTATCCAGGGAAGAAGATACGCAGTATTTT. Translated, it gives CASSLSREEDTQYF.

This sequence joins TRBV28 and TRBJ1-3, with D possibly matching TRBD1 (5 bases). CDR1 is MDHEN and CDR2 is SYDVKM in the germline V gene. V gave up 6 bases and J gave up 2 bases, with 17 bases separating them. The CDR3 consists of 16 residues. CDR3: CASSRDRVGPGNTIYF. The CDR3 nucleotides are TGTGCCAGCAGCCGTGACAGAGTGGGGCCTGGAAACACCATATATTTT. The variable domain in full, completed from reference TRBV28 and TRBJ1-3, reads DVKVTQSSRYLVKRTGEKVFLECVQDMDHENMFWYRQDPGLGLRLIYFSYDVKMKEKGDIPEGYSVSREKKERFSLILESASTNQTSMYLCASSRDRVGPGNTIYFGEGSWLTVV.

The rearrangement joins TRBV9 to TRBJ2-5, with TRBD2 matching 8 bases. V shed 4 bases, J shed 5 bases, and the junction held 7 bases outside the gene matches. Germline V gene lookup returns CDR1 SGDLS and CDR2 YYNGEE. The length of the CDR3 is 14 residues. CDR3 sequence (DNA): TGTGCCAGCAGCCTCGGACTAGCTGAGGAGACCCAGTACTTC. Translating it yields CASSLGLAEETQYF.